This record covers a single T cell receptor (beta chain). Trimming removed 3 bases from V and 6 bases from J, with 12 bases in between. CDR1 and CDR2 (germline): SGHTA, FQGNSA. The CDR3 runs 14 residues. In the source study's methods: Reference gene primer amplification in the assay estimated nucleated cell counts. Only in-frame clones appear in the TCRdb table, and some are missing; sequencing was by immunoSEQ multiplex PCR. The DNA gave D and trimming, while V, J and clone size come from that table. Of hundreds of thousands of clones in the sample, approximately 90% were seen once. The data stem from a study of blood T cell repertoires in COVID-19. The wider study: PBMCs, B-cell-depleted T cells, or T cells were the source of the cDNA or gDNA that made up the material.

Everyone who took part was roughly 18 to 89 years old, and they came from about 25 US areas. Participants' own reports of clinical history determined their cohort assignment. The sequencing sample was made of PBMCs or T cells enriched from blood (not recorded which). The origin of this receptor is a man aged 30 to 45 who had recovered from COVID-19. The V and J genes are TRBV7-2 and TRBJ2-1; TRBD2 might be the D (5 bases). CDR3 DNA: TGTGCCAGCAGCTTCTGGACTTCCCTCAATGAGCAGTTCTTC. This codes for CASSFWTSLNEQFF.